The 26 T cell receptor beta chains listed next were all sequenced from one sample in a study of CD8+CD57+ T cells in acquired aplastic anemia. According to the study, genomic DNA was the template for TCR beta VDJ and CDR3 profiling. TCRdb independently ran MiXCR on the reads; one entry per CDR3 protein. The profile shows hundreds of thousands of distinct CDR3 sequences, roughly 34% of them singletons. Selection for sequencing was limited to patients who had shown CD8+CD57+ cell expansion by flow cytometry. Sequences were obtained from sorted CD4+, CD8+, or CD8+CD57+ T cells (not recorded which) from PBMCs. The receptors were gathered from a human donor with aplastic anemia.

A remark on this clonotype: An end of the junction does not agree with germline; a read error may underlie this. The chain employs TRBV10-2 and TRBJ1-5; the match to TRBD1 covers 9 bases. The CDR3 sequence is 16 residues long. CDR1 is WSHSY, CDR2 SAAADI, per germline. The CDR3 DNA reads as TGTGCCAGCTCACCCACGAGACAGGGGGGGGATCAGCCCCAGCATTTT. It yields the protein CASSPTRQGGDQPQHF.

Ten or more counts support this clonotype. One end of the junction does not line up with germline, which may come from a read error. This chain connects TRBV2 to TRBJ2-7; TRBD1 aligns across 7 bases. CDR1 and CDR2 from the germline V gene are SNHLY and FYNNEI. This CDR3 is 14 amino acids long. DNA for the CDR3: TGCGCCAGCAGCTACCGGACAGGAGGTTACGAGCAGTACTTC. Its protein product is CASSYRTGGYEQYF.

This clonotype was counted a few times. The chain recombines TRBV19 with TRBJ2-2; TRBD1 is a possible D gene (6 bases). Germline V gene lookup returns CDR1 LNHDA and CDR2 SQIVND (reference sequence). Trimming left V 3 bases short and J 2 bases short, with 10 bases between. CDR3 size: 15 residues. The CDR3 protein is CASSMQGTNTGELFF. The CDR3 bases are TGTGCCAGTAGTATGCAGGGGACCAACACCGGGGAGCTGTTTTTT.

This clonotype was seen repeatedly, ten times or more. The chain combines TRBV2 with TRBJ2-7, with D perhaps TRBD2 (5 bases). V dropped 6 bases and J dropped 1 base, with 13 bases sitting between them. The length of the CDR3 is 14 residues. Germline loops: CDR1 SNHLY, CDR2 FYNNEI. CDR3 sequence: CASRSGGGSYEQYF. The DNA for the CDR3 is TGTGCCAGCAGGTCAGGAGGAGGATCCTACGAGCAGTACTTC.

The chain couples TRBV4-3 to TRBJ2-1; D might be TRBD1 or TRBD2, each matching 6 bases. V was pared by 1 base and J by 4 bases, with 11 bases between. CDR1 and CDR2 (germline): LGHNA, YSLEER. The CDR3 has 15 amino acids. In nucleotides, the CDR3 is TGCGCCAGCAGCCAAGGGGGGGCCGATTACAATGAGCAGTTCTTC. Protein product: CASSQGGADYNEQFF.

V and J are TRBV27 and TRBJ1-2; 8 bases match TRBD1. The J segment lost 5 bases and the V segment lost 5 bases, leaving 10 bases of the junction unmatched. Germline V lookup: CDR1 MNHEY, CDR2 SMNVEV (reference sequence). This CDR3 comprises 15 residues. CDR3 protein: CASSPLVDRAYGYTF. CDR3 in DNA: TGTGCCAGCAGTCCCCTTGTGGACAGGGCATATGGCTACACCTTC.

This clonotype showed up just a few times. The chain recombines TRBV3-1 with TRBJ2-2; D not certain. The CDR3 contains 16 residues. Germline values: CDR1 LGHDT, CDR2 YNNKEL (reference sequence). The germline V and J ends were trimmed by 0 bases and 0 bases, with 8 bases remaining between them. CDR3 in DNA: TGTGCCAGCAGCCAAGACGCGATACCGAACACCGGGGAGCTGTTTTTT. Translation gives CASSQDAIPNTGELFF.

V usage is TRBV10-2 and J usage is TRBJ2-7; D possibly corresponds to TRBD1 (6 bases). CDR3 length equals 15 residues. Trimming removed 2 bases at V and 4 bases at J, with 15 bases between. Germline V gene sequence: CDR1 WSHSY, CDR2 SAAADI. The CDR3 sequence: CASSEGGRRKYEQYF. The DNA for the CDR3 is TGCGCCAGCAGTGAGGGGGGCAGGAGGAAATACGAGCAGTACTTC.

This clonotype was recorded only once. The chain links TRBV6-5 to TRBJ1-4; tentative D call: TRBD1 (5 bases). The CDR3 has 12 amino acids. V was cut by 4 bases and J by 8 bases, with 8 bases left in between. The germline V gene has CDR1 MNHEY and CDR2 SVGAGI. Here the CDR3 reads CASSWTQEKLFF. The CDR3 coding sequence is TGTGCCAGCAGTTGGACACAAGAAAAACTGTTTTTT.

This clonotype showed up just a few times. The chain uses TRBV20-1 and TRBJ1-1, with D tentatively TRBD1 (5 bases). CDR1 DFQATT and CDR2 SNEGSKA come from the germline V gene (reference sequence). The CDR3 runs 16 residues. The V and J ends lost 6 bases and 1 base respectively, with 21 bases between them. The CDR3 nucleotides read TGCAGTGCGCAACGCCGAGCCCGGGACTGGAACACTGAAGCTTTCTTT. This sequence encodes CSAQRRARDWNTEAFF.

This clonotype was seen a few times. A read error may explain this, as a much larger clone is one base away. V gene TRBV2 combines with J gene TRBJ1-2, with a weak D call TRBD1 (6 bases). Germline CDR1 and CDR2: SNHLY and FYNNEI. This CDR3 comprises 13 residues. CDR3 amino acids: CASGRGGDYGHTF. In DNA, the CDR3 is TGTGCCAGCGGGAGGGGGGGTGACTATGGCCACACCTTC.

The chain links TRBV29-1 to TRBJ1-2; 10 bases align to TRBD1. V was pared by 7 bases and J by 6 bases, with 5 bases of the junction left unmatched. CDR1 is SQVTM and CDR2 is ANQGSEA in the germline V gene. The CDR3 loop spans 12 amino acids. For the CDR3, the DNA is TGCAGCGCGGACAGGGGGATAAATGGCTACACCTTC. Protein sequence: CSADRGINGYTF.

In this sample, this clonotype turned up many times. The chain recombines TRBV19 with TRBJ1-2; 9 bases agree with TRBD1. V dropped 7 bases and J dropped 7; count of bases not matched to a gene: 10. Germline V lookup: CDR1 LNHDA, CDR2 SQIVND (reference sequence). The CDR3 covers 14 residues. In nucleotides, the CDR3 is TGTGCCAGTAAAGTTGGAACAGGGGGCAGTGGCTACACCTTC. Translated: CASKVGTGGSGYTF.

As concerns this clonotype: A read error may explain this, as a much larger clone is one base away. The chain joins TRBV20-1 to TRBJ1-2; no clear D. V was clipped by 0 bases and J by 9 bases, with 20 bases between them. Germline V lookup: CDR1 DFQATT, CDR2 SNEGSKA (reference sequence). CDR3 length equals 15 residues. The chain's CDR3 is CSAREARNPLESYTF. The CDR3 DNA is TGCAGTGCTAGAGAAGCGCGCAATCCTTTAGAGAGCTACACCTTC.

The chain joins TRBV2 to TRBJ2-7, with a tentative D call TRBD2 (5 bases). The V end lost 10 bases, the J end lost 2 bases, and 18 bases lay between the germline ends. Germline V gene lookup returns CDR1 SNHLY and CDR2 FYNNEI. The CDR3 covers 14 residues. As DNA, the CDR3 is TGTGCCACAAGGCAGGAGGTTTTAGCCTACGAGCAGTACTTC. Amino acid sequence: CATRQEVLAYEQYF. The full variable domain, in which reference TRBV2 and TRBJ2-7 provide the parts outside the CDR3, is EPEVTQTPSHQVTQMGQEVILRCVPISNHLYFYWYRQILGQKVEFLVSFYNNEISEKSEIFDDQFSVERPDGSNFTLKIRSTKLEDSAMYFCATRQEVLAYEQYFGPGTRLTVT.

The genes are TRBV6-1 and TRBJ1-1; 7 nucleotides align to TRBD1. This CDR3 is 15 amino acids long. CDR1 MNHNS and CDR2 SASEGT come from the germline V gene. V shed 6 bases, J shed 4 bases, and the junction held 11 bases outside the gene matches. The CDR3 nucleotides are TGTGCCAGCAGCCGCAGGGGGGACATTGGCACTGAAGCTTTCTTT. Protein sequence: CASSRRGDIGTEAFF.

There are a few counts of this clonotype. Relative to the germline gene, one junction end is altered; a read error may explain this. This chain links TRBV7-3 with TRBJ1-1, with D hard to call. CDR1 and CDR2 from the germline V gene are SGHTA and FQGTGA. The CDR3 has 16 amino acids. The CDR3 region is CASSLPANSVNTEAFF. The CDR3 DNA reads as TGCGCCAGCAGCCTACCAGCCAACTCCGTGAACACTGAAGCTTTCTTT.

This clonotype was recorded at least ten times. This chain links TRBV20-1 with TRBJ2-7; D is unresolved. Germline CDR1 DFQATT, CDR2 SNEGSKA (reference sequence). Trimming took 3 bases from V and 5 from J, leaving 14 bases between them. The CDR3 totals 13 residues. CDR3 coding DNA: TGCAGTGCTAGCAGTACAGCCGAGCACGAGCAGTACTTC. Translating gives CSASSTAEHEQYF.

This clonotype was detected only a few times. This chain links TRBV2 with TRBJ1-1; D unclear. The germline CDR1 and CDR2 sequences are SNHLY and FYNNEI. The CDR3 length is 14 residues. V lost 5 bases and J 1 base, leaving 11 bases between the germline ends. CDR3 coding DNA: TGTGCCAGCAGTCCGGGAGGGTGGAACACTGAAGCTTTCTTT. Its translation is CASSPGGWNTEAFF.

This clonotype has ten or more counts. The chain combines TRBV7-9 with TRBJ2-5; D is uncertain. Trimming pared 6 bases from V and 5 bases from J, leaving 13 bases between. Germline V gene lookup returns CDR1 SEHNR and CDR2 FQNEAQ (reference sequence). CDR3 length: 13 residues. CDR3 amino acids: CASRRPLGETQYF. The DNA for the CDR3 is TGTGCCAGCAGGCGCCCCCTGGGGGAGACCCAGTACTTC.

The chain is built from TRBV5-6 and TRBJ1-5; TRBD1 might be the D (5 bases). CDR3 length equals 15 residues. Germline lookup yields CDR1 SGHDT and CDR2 YYEEEE. CDR3 protein: CAQAGRGGASQPQHF. The CDR3 coding sequence is TGTGCGCAAGCGGGACGGGGGGGTGCATCTCAGCCCCAGCATTTT.

In this sample, this clonotype turned up many times. CDR3 amino acids: CASSELSGAYEQYF. The CDR3 nucleotides are TGCGCCAGCAGTGAGCTTAGCGGGGCCTACGAGCAGTACTTC. The chain joins TRBV10-1 to TRBJ2-7; 8 bases align to TRBD2. Germline CDR1 WNHNN, CDR2 SYGVQD (reference sequence). V was clipped by 2 bases and J by 2 bases; unmatched bases: 2. CDR3 length: 14 amino acids.

The V gene is TRBV29-1, the J gene TRBJ2-4; D not resolved. Germline V gene data show CDR1 as SQVTM and CDR2 as ANQGSEA. V lost 4 bases and J 0 bases, leaving 10 bases between the germline ends. This CDR3 region has 14 residues. The CDR3 reads CSVGDGLAKNIQYF. The DNA for the CDR3 is TGCAGCGTTGGTGACGGTTTAGCCAAAAACATTCAGTACTTC.

A remark on this clonotype: Compared with germline, one end of the junction differs, possibly owing to a read error. V gene TRBV20-1 combines with J gene TRBJ1-4, with a possible D match to TRBD1 (5 bases). Per germline, CDR1 DFQATT and CDR2 SNEGSKA (reference sequence). This CDR3 is 12 amino acids long. In DNA form, the CDR3 reads TGCAGTGGGGGCGTGGGAAATGAAAAACTGTCTTTT. Translated: CSGGVGNEKLSF.

Worth noting for this clonotype: A much larger clone sits a single nucleotide away, making a read error possible. The chain has TRBV25-1 and TRBJ1-1, with D unclear. This CDR3 is 14 amino acids long. Germline V gene data show CDR1 as MGHDK and CDR2 as SYGVNS. CDR3 nucleotide sequence: TGTGCCAGCAGCTTATCGTCCCGGAACACTGAAGCTTCCTTT. Translation gives CASSLSSRNTEASF.

This clonotype showed up just a few times. Here the CDR3 DNA reads TGTGCCTGGAGTGTAGAGGGGCTAGGTGAAAAACTGTTTTTT. Translation gives CAWSVEGLGEKLFF. The chain joins TRBV30 to TRBJ1-4; D is perhaps TRBD1 (5 bases). The germline V and J ends were trimmed by 0 bases and 7 bases, with 12 bases remaining between them. Germline V gives CDR1 GTSNPN, CDR2 SVGIG (reference sequence). CDR3 size: 14 residues.